This T cell receptor beta chain originates from a study of shared clonotypes between healthy human individuals. Each PCR replicate run on unsorted PBMC took in around 300 ng DNA, approximately 30,000 T cell genomes. Clones were sequenced by immunoSEQ multiplex PCR, and TCRdb holds only the in-frame ones, with some missing. The sample includes 450,000 to 500,000 clones, around 73% seen only once; the top ten take about 12%. The CDR3 contains 12 residues. The germline V gene encodes CDR1 SGHNT and CDR2 YENEEA. Trimming left V 0 bases short and J 5 bases short, with 4 bases between. The chain joins TRBV11-3 to TRBJ2-5, with D unresolved. Sequencing was performed on PBMCs. The sequence came from a woman aged 35 to 49 in good health. Some clones in this sample may be carry-over from other donors' samples. The CDR3 protein is CASSLDGETQYF. The CDR3 DNA sequence: TGTGCCAGCAGCTTAGACGGGGAGACCCAGTACTTC.